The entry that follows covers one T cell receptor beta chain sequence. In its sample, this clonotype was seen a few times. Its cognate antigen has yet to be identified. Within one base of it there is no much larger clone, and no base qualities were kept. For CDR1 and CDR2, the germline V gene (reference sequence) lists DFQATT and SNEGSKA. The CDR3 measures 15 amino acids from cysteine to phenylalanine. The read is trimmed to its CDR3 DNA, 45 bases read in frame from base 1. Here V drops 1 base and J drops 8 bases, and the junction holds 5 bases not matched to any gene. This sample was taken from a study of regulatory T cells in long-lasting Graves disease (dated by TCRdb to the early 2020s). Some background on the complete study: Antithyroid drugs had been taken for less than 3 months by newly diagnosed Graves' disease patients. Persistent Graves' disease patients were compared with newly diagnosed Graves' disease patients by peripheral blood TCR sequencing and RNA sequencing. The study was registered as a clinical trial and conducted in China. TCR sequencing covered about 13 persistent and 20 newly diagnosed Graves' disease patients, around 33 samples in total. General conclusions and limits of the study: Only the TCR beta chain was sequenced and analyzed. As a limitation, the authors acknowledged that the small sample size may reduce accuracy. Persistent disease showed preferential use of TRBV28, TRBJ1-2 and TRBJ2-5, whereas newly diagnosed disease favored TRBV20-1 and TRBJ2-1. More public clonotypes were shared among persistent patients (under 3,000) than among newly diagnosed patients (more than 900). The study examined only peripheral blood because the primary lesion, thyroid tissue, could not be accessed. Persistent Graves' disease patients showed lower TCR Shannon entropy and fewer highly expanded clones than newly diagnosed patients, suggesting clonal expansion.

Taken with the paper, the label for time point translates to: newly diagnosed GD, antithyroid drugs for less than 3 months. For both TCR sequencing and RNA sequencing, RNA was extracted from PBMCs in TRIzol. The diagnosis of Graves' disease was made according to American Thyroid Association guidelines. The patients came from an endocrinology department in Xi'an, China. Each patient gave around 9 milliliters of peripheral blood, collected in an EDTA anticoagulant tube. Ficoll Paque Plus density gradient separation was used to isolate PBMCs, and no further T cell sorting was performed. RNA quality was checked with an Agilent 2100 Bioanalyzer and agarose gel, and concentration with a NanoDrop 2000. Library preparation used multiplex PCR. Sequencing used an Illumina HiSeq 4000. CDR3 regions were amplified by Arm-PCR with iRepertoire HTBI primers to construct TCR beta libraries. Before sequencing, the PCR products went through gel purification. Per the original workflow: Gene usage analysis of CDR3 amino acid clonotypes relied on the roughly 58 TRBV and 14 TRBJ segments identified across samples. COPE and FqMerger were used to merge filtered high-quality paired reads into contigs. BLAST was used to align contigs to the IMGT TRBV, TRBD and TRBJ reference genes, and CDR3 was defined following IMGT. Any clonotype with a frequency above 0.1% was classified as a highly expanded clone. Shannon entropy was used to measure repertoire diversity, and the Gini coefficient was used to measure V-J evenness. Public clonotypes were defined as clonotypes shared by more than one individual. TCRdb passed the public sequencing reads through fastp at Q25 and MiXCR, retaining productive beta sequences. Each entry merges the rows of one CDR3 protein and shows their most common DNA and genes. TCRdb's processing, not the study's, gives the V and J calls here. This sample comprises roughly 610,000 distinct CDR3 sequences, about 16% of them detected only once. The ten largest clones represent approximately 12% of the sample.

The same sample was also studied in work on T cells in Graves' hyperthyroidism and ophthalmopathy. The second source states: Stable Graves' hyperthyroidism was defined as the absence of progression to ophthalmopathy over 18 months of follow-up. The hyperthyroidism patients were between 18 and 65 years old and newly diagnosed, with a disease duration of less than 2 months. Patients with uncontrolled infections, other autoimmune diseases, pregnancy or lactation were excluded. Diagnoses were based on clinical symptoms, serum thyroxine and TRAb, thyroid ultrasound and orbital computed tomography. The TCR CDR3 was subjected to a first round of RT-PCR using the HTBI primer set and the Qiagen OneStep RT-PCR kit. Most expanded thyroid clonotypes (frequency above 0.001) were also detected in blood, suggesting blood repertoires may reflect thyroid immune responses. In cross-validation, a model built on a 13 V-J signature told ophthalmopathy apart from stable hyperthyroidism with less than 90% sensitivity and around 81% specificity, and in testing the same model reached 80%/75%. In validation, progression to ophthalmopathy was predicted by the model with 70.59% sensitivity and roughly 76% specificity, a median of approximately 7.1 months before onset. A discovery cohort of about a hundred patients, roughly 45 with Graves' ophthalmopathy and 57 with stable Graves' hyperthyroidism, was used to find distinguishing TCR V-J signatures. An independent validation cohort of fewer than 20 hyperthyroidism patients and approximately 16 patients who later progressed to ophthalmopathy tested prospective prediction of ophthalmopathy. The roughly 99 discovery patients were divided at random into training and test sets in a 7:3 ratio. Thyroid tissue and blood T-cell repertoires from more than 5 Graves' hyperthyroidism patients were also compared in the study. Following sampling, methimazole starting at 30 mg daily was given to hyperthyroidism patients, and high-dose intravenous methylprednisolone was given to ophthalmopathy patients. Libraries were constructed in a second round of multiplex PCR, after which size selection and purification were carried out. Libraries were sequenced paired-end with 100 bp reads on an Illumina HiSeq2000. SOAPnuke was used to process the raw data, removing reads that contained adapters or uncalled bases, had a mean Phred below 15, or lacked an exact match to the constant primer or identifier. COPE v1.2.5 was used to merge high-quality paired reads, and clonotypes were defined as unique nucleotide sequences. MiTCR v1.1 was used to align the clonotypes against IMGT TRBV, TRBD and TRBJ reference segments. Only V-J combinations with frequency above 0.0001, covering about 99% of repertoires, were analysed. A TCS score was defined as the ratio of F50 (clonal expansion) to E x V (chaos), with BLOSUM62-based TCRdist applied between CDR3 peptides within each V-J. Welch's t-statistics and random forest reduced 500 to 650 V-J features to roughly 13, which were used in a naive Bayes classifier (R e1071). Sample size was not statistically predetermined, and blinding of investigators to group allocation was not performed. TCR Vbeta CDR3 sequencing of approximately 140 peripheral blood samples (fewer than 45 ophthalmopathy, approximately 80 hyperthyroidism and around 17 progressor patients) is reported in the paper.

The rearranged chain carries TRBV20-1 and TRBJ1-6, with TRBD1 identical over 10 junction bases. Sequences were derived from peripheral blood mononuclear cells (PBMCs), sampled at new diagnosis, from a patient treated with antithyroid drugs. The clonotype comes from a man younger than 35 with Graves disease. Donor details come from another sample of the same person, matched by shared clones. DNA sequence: TGCAGTGCTAGAGTACGCGGACAGGGGGATTCACCCCTCCACTTT. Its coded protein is CSARVRGQGDSPLHF.